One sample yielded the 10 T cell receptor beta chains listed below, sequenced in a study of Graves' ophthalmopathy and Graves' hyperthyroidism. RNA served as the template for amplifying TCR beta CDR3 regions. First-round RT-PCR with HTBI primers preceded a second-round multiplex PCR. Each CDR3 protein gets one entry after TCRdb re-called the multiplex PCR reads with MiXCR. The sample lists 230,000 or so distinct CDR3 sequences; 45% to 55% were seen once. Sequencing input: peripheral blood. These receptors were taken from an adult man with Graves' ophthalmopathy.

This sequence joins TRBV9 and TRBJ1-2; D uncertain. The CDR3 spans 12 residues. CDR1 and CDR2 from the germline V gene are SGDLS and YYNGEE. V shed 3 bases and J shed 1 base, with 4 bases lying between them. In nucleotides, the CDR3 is TGTGCCAGCAGCGGACATAACTATGGCTACACCTTC. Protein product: CASSGHNYGYTF.

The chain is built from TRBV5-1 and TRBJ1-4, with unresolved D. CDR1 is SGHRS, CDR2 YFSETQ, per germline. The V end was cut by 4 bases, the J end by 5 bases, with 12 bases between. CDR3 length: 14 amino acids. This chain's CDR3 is CASSQATSNEKLFF. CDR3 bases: TGCGCCAGCAGCCAGGCAACATCAAATGAAAAACTGTTTTTT.

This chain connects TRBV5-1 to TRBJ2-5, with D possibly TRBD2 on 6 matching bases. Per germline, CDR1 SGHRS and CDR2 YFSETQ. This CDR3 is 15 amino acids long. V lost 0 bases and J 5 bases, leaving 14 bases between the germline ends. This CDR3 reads CASSLVGGGEETQYF. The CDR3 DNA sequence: TGCGCCAGCAGCTTGGTTGGCGGAGGGGAGGAGACCCAGTACTTC.

The CDR3 DNA reads TGCGCCAGCAGCCACCCCCCCCGGGACAGGGGTCCTGAAGCTTTCTTT. Its protein is CASSHPPRDRGPEAFF. This chain uses TRBV4-1 with TRBJ1-1; 10 nucleotides align to TRBD1. CDR1 and CDR2 from the germline V gene are MGHRA and YSYEKL. The ends lost 3 bases at V and 6 bases at J; junction bases unmatched: 10. The length of the CDR3 is 16 residues.

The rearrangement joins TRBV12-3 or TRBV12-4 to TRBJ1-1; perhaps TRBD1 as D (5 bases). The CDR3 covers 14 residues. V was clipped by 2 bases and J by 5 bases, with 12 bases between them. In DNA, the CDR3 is TGTGCCAGCAGTTTAATGGAGGGACGGACTGAAGCTTTCTTT. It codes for CASSLMEGRTEAFF.

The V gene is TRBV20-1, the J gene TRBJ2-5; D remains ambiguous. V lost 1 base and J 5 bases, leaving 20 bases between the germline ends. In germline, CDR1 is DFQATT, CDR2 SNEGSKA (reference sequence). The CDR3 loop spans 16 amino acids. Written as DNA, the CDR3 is TGCAGTGCTAGAGGGGCCTCGGGCTTGACTGAGGAGACCCAGTACTTC. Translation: CSARGASGLTEETQYF.

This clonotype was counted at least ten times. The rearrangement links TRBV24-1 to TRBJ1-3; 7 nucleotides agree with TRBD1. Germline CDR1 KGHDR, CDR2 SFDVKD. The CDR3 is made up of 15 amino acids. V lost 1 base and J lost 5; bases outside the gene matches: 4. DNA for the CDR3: TGTGCCACCAGTGATTTCCGACAGGGACGAAACACCATATATTTT. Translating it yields CATSDFRQGRNTIYF.

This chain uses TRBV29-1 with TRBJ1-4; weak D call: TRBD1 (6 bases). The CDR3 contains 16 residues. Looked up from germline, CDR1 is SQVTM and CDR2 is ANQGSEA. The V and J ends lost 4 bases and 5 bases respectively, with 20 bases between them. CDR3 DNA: TGCAGCGTTGGGGGAACTAGGGACAATCGGAATGAAAAACTGTTTTTT. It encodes CSVGGTRDNRNEKLFF.

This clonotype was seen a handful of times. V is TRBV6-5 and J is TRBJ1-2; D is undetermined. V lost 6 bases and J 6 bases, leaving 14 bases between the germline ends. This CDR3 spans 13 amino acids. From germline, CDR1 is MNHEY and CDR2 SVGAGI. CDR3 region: CASSPAVRNGYTF. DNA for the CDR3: TGTGCCAGCAGCCCGGCGGTACGGAATGGCTACACCTTC.

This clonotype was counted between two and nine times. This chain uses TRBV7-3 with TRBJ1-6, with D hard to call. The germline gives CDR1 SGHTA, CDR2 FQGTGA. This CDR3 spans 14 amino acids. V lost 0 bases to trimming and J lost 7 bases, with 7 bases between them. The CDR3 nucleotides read TGTGCCAGCAGCTTAACGCATCCAAATTCACCCCTCCACTTT. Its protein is CASSLTHPNSPLHF. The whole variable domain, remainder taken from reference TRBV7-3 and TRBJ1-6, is GAGVSQTPSNKVTEKGKYVELRCDPISGHTALYWYRQSLGQGPEFLIYFQGTGAADDSGLPNDRFFAVRPEGSVSTLKIQRTERGDSAVYLCASSLTHPNSPLHFGNGTRLTVT.